This T cell receptor beta chain is drawn from a study of T cells in Graves' hyperthyroidism and ophthalmopathy. Study-level points and caveats: Ophthalmopathy was identified by the model a median approximately six months ahead of onset. Blood also showed most of the thyroid clonotypes that were expanded above 0.001.

There are a few counts of this clonotype. Antigen unknown. RNA transcripts were the template for amplifying TCR beta CDR3 regions. The study used the HTBI primer set for a first-round RT-PCR of the TCR CDR3. MiXCR, run by TCRdb on the multiplex PCR reads, gives a single entry per CDR3 protein. The table records roughly 700,000 distinct CDR3 sequences, approximately 15% of them present only once. These patients, aged 18 to 65, had recently diagnosed hyperthyroidism lasting under 2 months. Approximately 10 ml of fresh peripheral blood supplied the PBMCs. The TCR sequence derives from a woman aged 18 to 35 with Graves' hyperthyroidism. Input material: blood.

CDR3: CSVESGGEGEEQFF. The CDR3 DNA is TGCAGCGTTGAATCCGGGGGGGAGGGAGAGGAGCAGTTCTTC. V and J are TRBV29-1 and TRBJ2-1; TRBD2 aligns across 8 bases. CDR3 length: 14 amino acids. The V gene end was trimmed by 2 bases and the J gene end by 10 bases; junction bases not matched to a gene: 10. Germline V gene data show CDR1 as SQVTM and CDR2 as ANQGSEA.